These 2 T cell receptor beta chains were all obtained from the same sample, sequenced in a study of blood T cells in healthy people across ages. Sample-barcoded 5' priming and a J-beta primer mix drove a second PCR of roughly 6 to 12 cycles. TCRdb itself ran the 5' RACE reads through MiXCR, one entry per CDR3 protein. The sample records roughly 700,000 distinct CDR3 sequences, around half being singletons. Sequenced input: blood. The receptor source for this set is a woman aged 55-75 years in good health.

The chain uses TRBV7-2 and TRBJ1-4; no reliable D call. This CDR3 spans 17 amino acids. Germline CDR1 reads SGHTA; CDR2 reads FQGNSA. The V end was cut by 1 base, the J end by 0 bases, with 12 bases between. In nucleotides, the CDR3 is TGTGCCAGCAGCTTAGGGGAGATGGAAGCAACTAATGAAAAACTGTTTTTT. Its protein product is CASSLGEMEATNEKLFF.

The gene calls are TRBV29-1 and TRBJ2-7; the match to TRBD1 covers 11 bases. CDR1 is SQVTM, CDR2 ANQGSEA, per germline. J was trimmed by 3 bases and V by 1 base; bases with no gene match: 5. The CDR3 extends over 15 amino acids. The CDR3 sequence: CSVEGGTGGLYEQYF. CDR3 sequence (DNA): TGCAGCGTTGAAGGGGGGACAGGGGGTCTCTACGAGCAGTACTTC.